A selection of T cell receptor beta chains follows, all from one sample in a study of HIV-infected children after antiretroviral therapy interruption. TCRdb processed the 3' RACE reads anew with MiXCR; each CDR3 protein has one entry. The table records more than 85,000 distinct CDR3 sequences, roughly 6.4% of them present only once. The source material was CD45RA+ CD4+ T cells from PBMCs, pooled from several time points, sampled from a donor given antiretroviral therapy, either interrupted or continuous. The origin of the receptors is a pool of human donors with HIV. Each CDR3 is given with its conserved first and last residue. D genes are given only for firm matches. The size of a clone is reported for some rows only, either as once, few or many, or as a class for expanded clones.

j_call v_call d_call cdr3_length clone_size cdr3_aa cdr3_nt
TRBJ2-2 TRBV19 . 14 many CASSIAVVPGELFF TGTGCCAGTAGTATTGCGGTGGTACCCGGGGAGCTGTTTTTT
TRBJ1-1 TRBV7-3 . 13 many CASSPGTHHEAFF TGTGCCAGCAGCCCTGGGACTCACCATGAAGCTTTCTTT
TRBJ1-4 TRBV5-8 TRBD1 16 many CASSSPGQPINEKLFF TGTGCCAGCAGCTCTCCGGGACAGCCGATTAATGAAAAACTGTTTTTT
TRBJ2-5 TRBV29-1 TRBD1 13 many CSVEKGAQETQYF TGCAGCGTTGAGAAGGGGGCGCAGGAGACCCAGTACTTC
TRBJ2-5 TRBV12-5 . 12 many CASGKVGETQYF TGTGCTAGTGGTAAAGTTGGGGAGACCCAGTACTTC
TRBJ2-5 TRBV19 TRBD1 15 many CASSPTRGTGETQYF TGTGCCAGTAGTCCCACCCGGGGGACAGGGGAGACCCAGTACTTC
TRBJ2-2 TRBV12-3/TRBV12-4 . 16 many CASSRKQGMNTGELFF TGTGCCAGCAGCCGCAAACAGGGCATGAACACCGGGGAGCTGTTTTTT
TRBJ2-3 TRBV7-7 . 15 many CASSLGLSGMDTQYF TGTGCCAGCAGCTTAGGGTTGAGTGGTATGGATACGCAGTATTTT
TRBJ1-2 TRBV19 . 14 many CASSTRRELRGYTF TGTGCCAGTAGTACCCGCCGGGAGCTCCGGGGCTACACCTTC
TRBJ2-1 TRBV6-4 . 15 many CASSVDGSSYNEQFF TGTGCCAGCAGCGTGGACGGGAGCTCCTACAATGAGCAGTTCTTC
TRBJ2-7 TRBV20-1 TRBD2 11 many CSVGGNGEQYF TGCAGTGTGGGGGGGAACGGCGAGCAGTACTTC
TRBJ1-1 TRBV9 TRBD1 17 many CASSANRGQPTNTEAFF TGTGCCAGCAGTGCCAACAGGGGACAACCGACGAACACTGAAGCTTTCTTT
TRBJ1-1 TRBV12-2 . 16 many CASRLGGTTYDTEAFF TGTGCAAGTCGCTTAGGCGGGACAACCTACGACACTGAAGCTTTCTTT
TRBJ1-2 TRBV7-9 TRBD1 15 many CASSLSGGTADGYTF TGTGCCAGCAGCTTATCTGGCGGGACAGCGGATGGCTACACCTTC
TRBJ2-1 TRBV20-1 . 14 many CSASRAGSRNEQFF TGCAGTGCTAGCCGGGCAGGGTCTAGGAATGAGCAGTTCTTC
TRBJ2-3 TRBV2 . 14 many CASAGGALVDTQYF TGTGCCAGCGCTGGGGGGGCCCTTGTGGATACGCAGTATTTT
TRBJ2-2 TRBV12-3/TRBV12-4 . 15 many CASTLGQGGTGELFF TGTGCCAGCACTTTAGGGCAGGGAGGCACCGGGGAGCTGTTTTTT
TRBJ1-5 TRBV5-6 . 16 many CASSLAGGADDQPQHF TGTGCCAGCAGCTTGGCCGGGGGGGCGGACGATCAGCCCCAGCATTTT
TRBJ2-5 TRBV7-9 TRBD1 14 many CASSLYGTGETQYF TGTGCCAGCAGCTTATACGGGACAGGAGAGACCCAGTACTTC
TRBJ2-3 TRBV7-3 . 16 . CASSLLHSASTDTQYF TGTGCCAGCAGCTTACTTCATAGCGCCAGCACAGATACGCAGTATTTT
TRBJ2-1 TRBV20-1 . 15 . CSARDPGSSYNEQFF TGCAGTGCTAGAGATCCGGGAAGCTCCTACAATGAGCAGTTCTTC
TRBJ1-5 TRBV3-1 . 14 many CASSLAGGSQPQHF TGTGCCAGCAGCCTTGCGGGGGGTTCACAGCCCCAGCATTTT
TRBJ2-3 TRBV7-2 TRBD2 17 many CASSLAGTSGGTDTQYF TGTGCCAGCAGCTTAGCGGGGACTAGCGGGGGCACAGATACGCAGTATTTT
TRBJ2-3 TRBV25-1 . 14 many CASSETASTDTQYF TGTGCCAGCAGTGAGACGGCTAGCACAGATACGCAGTATTTT
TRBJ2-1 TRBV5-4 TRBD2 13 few CASTLAGTHEQFF TGTGCCAGCACTTTAGCGGGGACCCATGAGCAGTTCTTC
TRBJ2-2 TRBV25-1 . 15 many CASREEGVTTGELFF TGTGCCAGCAGAGAGGAAGGGGTCACCACCGGGGAGCTGTTTTTT
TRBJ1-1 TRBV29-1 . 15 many CSADTLLGMNTEAFF TGCAGCGCTGACACTCTCTTGGGGATGAACACTGAAGCTTTCTTT
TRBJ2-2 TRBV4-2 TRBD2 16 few CASSLNGGTNTGELFF TGTGCCAGCAGCCTTAACGGGGGGACCAACACCGGGGAGCTGTTTTTT
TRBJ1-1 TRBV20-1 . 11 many CSARVNTEAFF TGCAGTGCTAGAGTGAACACTGAAGCTTTCTTT
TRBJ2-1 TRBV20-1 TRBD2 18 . CSARASQGVGGRAYEQFF TGCAGTGCTAGAGCCTCCCAAGGGGTAGGCGGGAGGGCCTATGAGCAGTTCTTC
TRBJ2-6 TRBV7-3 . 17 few CASSLGRHPSGANVLTF TGTGCCAGCAGCTTAGGCCGGCACCCCTCTGGGGCCAACGTCCTGACTTTC
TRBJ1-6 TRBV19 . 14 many CASSMTVDNSPLHF TGTGCCAGTAGTATGACAGTAGATAATTCACCCCTCCACTTT
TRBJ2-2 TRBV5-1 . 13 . CASSGDNTGELFF TGCGCCAGCAGCGGTGACAACACCGGGGAGCTGTTTTTT
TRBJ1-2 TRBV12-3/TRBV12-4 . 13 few CASSFLHRRGYTF TGTGCCAGCAGTTTCCTCCACCGTCGTGGCTACACCTTC
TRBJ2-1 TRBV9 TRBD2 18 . CASSVGTSGRGRYNEQFF TGTGCCAGCAGCGTAGGGACTAGCGGGAGGGGAAGATACAATGAGCAGTTCTTC
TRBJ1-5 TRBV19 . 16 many CASNLRPTVNNQPQHF TGTGCCAGTAACCTAAGGCCGACAGTGAACAATCAGCCCCAGCATTTT
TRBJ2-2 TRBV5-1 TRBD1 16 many CASSLTGTEITGELFF TGCGCCAGCAGCTTGACCGGGACAGAGATCACCGGGGAGCTGTTTTTT
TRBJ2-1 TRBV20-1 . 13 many CSAPGFLDDEQFF TGCAGTGCCCCCGGGTTCCTTGACGATGAGCAGTTCTTC
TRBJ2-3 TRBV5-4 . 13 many CASSLHREDTQYF TGTGCCAGCAGCTTGCACAGGGAAGATACGCAGTATTTT
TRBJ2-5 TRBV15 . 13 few CATSRDDQETQYF TGTGCCACCAGCAGAGATGATCAGGAGACCCAGTACTTC
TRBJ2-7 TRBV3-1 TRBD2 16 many CASSQNRLASSYEQYF TGTGCCAGCAGCCAAAACCGACTAGCCAGCTCCTACGAGCAGTACTTC
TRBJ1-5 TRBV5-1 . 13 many CASSLAGTGIQHF TGCGCCAGCAGCTTGGCCGGTACGGGGATCCAGCATTTT
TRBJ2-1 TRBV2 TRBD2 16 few CASSSVTSGGPNEQFF TGTGCCAGCAGCTCAGTCACTAGCGGGGGGCCCAATGAGCAGTTCTTC
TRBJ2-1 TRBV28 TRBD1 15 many CASSGQVKFSNEQFF TGTGCCAGCAGTGGACAGGTCAAGTTTAGCAATGAGCAGTTCTTC
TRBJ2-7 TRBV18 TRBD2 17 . CASSPPNGLAGRYEQYF TGTGCCAGCTCACCACCCAACGGACTAGCGGGAAGGTACGAGCAGTACTTC
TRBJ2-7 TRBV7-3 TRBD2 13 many CASSSSGSYEQYF TGTGCCAGCAGCTCAAGCGGGAGCTACGAGCAGTACTTC
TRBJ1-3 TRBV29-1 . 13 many CSVVADSGNTIYF TGCAGCGTTGTGGCAGACTCTGGAAACACCATATATTTT
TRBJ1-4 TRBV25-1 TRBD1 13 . CASSRQGGEKLFF TGTGCCAGCAGTCGACAGGGGGGGGAAAAACTGTTTTTT
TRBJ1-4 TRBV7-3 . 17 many CASSVTVLAGDNEKLFF TGTGCCAGCAGCGTTACTGTTTTAGCAGGGGATAATGAAAAACTGTTTTTT
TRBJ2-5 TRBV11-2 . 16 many CASSLLAGGHGETQYF TGTGCCAGCAGCTTATTAGCTGGGGGGCACGGAGAGACCCAGTACTTC
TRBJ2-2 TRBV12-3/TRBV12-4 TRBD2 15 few CASSSSSGSTGELFF TGTGCCAGCAGTTCGTCTAGCGGGAGCACCGGGGAGCTGTTTTTT
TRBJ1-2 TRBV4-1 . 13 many CASSQGPENGYTF TGCGCCAGCAGCCAAGGGCCGGAGAATGGCTACACCTTC
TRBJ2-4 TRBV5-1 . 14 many CASRPGGQMNIQYF TGCGCCAGCAGGCCGGGGGGCCAAATGAACATTCAGTACTTC
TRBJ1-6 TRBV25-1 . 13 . CASSLHYNSPLHF TGTGCCAGCAGCCTACACTATAATTCACCCCTCCACTTT
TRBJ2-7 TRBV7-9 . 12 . CASSLGMGEQYF TGTGCCAGCAGCCTAGGTATGGGCGAGCAGTACTTC
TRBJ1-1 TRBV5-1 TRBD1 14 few CASSWQGAATEAFF TGCGCCAGCAGCTGGCAGGGGGCAGCCACTGAAGCTTTCTTT
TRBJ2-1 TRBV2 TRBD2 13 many CANKRTSGGEQFF TGTGCCAATAAAAGGACTAGCGGGGGAGAGCAGTTCTTC
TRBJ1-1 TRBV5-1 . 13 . CASSVDTDTEAFF TGCGCCAGCAGCGTTGACACGGACACTGAAGCTTTCTTT
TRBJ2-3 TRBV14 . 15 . CASSQGGGFTHTQYF TGTGCCAGCAGCCAGGGCGGGGGCTTCACTCATACGCAGTATTTT